This T cell receptor beta chain was captured in a study of T cells in Graves' hyperthyroidism and ophthalmopathy. Clinical symptoms, serum thyroxine, TRAb, thyroid ultrasound and orbital computed tomography established diagnosis. V shed 2 bases, J shed 0 bases, and the junction held 3 bases outside the gene matches. Germline V CDR1 and CDR2: MNHEY, SVGEGT. The CDR3 has 17 residues. Study-wide results and caveats: The model foresaw ophthalmopathy a median approximately 6.1 months prior to onset.

This clonotype was detected ten times or more. What it binds is unknown. Using RNA transcripts as the source, TCR beta CDR3 regions were amplified. In the first-round RT-PCR of the TCR CDR3, the HTBI primer set was used. TCRdb reprocessed the multiplex PCR reads with MiXCR, giving one entry per CDR3 protein. The sample lists 640,000 or so distinct CDR3 sequences; 13% to 15% were seen once. This sequence joins TRBV6-2 or TRBV6-3 and TRBJ2-3; 12 nucleotides match TRBD2. Sequenced sample: blood. This clonotype was sampled from a young woman with Graves' ophthalmopathy. DNA of the CDR3: TGTGCCAGCAGTTACCCCGGACTAGCGGGGAGCACAGATACGCAGTATTTT. This gives the protein CASSYPGLAGSTDTQYF.